This is a list of T cell receptor beta chains from one sample in a study of T cells in localized non-small cell lung cancer. Assay: immunoSEQ multiplex PCR; the TCRdb copy retains only in-frame clones and omits some. The profile shows under 30,000 clones, just over 90% of them singletons. The material was peripheral blood, obtained before any cancer treatment. Receptors originate from a woman aged 40-75 years with stage I lung adenocarcinoma. Each CDR3 is given with its conserved first and last residue. The D gene is left open where the match is weak. Where a row states a size, it is once, few, many or the class of an expanded clone; other rows omit it.

length	V	D	size	CDR3
12	TRBV5-1	-	-	CASSPNREGYTF
17	TRBV5-1	-	-	CASSLRPPSAGANVLTF
14	TRBV7-2	-	-	CASSFSHRNTEAFF
15	TRBV9	-	-	CASSKRLIFTDTQYF
16	TRBV27	TRBD1	-	CASSSRTGGPNQPQHF
19	TRBV27	TRBD2	once	CASSSLRSGMMSGANVLTF
13	TRBV19	-	-	CASIGLYGNTIYF
15	TRBV11-3	-	few	CASSLGRGPGDEQFF
20	TRBV4-2	-	few	CASSQDEGGTTVRSYNEQFF
17	TRBV5-1	TRBD2	-	CASSSSLAGGSTDTQYF
13	TRBV7-9	-	-	CASYHRNQETQYF
15	TRBV10-3	TRBD2	-	CAISAGTSGPYEQYF
15	TRBV30	TRBD2	-	CAGTRAGGPAGELFF
16	TRBV5-1	-	-	CASSPPGRGPYNEQFF
15	TRBV6-6	-	-	CASSFRTPGHTEAFF
16	TRBV5-5	TRBD2	-	CASSPDGLAGAREQFF
15	TRBV6-5	-	once	CASKRIKGGGTEAFF